These 5 T cell receptor beta chains share one sample of origin, sequenced in a study of shared clonotypes between healthy human individuals. Here immunoSEQ multiplex PCR was the method, and the copy in TCRdb shows in-frame clones only, minus some. The sample contains 950,000 to 1,300,000 clones, approximately 68% of which appear only once. Sequenced material: memory CD4+ T cells sorted from blood. The subset: CD45RA-negative fraction. The receptors stem from a man between 18 and 35 years old in good health.

The V gene is TRBV29-1, the J gene TRBJ2-7; 10 bases agree with TRBD1. The CDR3 covers 15 residues. Germline CDR1 reads SQVTM; CDR2 reads ANQGSEA. V dropped 7 bases and J dropped 9; count of bases not matched to a gene: 18. The CDR3 region has the DNA TGCAGCGCGCTTGGCTTTCGGGACAGGGGAGAGGGGCAGTACTTC. Its protein product is CSALGFRDRGEGQYF.

This clone was detected once. The chain joins TRBV7-9 to TRBJ1-6; D remains unclear. Germline values: CDR1 SEHNR, CDR2 FQNEAQ (reference sequence). The CDR3 has 14 residues. Trimming shortened V by 2 bases and J by 7 bases, and 9 bases separated the two germline ends. The CDR3 loop reads CASSLLQGNSPLHF. As DNA, the CDR3 is TGTGCCAGCAGCTTATTACAAGGGAATTCACCCCTCCACTTT.

The V gene is TRBV5-6, the J gene TRBJ2-7; D is perhaps TRBD1 or TRBD2 (5 bases each). Trimming shortened V by 4 bases and J by 4 bases, and 12 bases separated the two germline ends. There are 13 residues in the CDR3. Germline lookup yields CDR1 SGHDT and CDR2 YYEEEE. The CDR3 loop reads CASSKDWGYEQYF. DNA of the CDR3: TGTGCCAGCAGCAAGGACTGGGGGTACGAGCAGTACTTC.

V gene TRBV6-5 combines with J gene TRBJ2-7; tentative D call: TRBD2 (6 bases). Trimming left V 6 bases short and J 2 bases short, with 11 bases between. Germline loops: CDR1 MNHEY, CDR2 SVGAGI. The CDR3 spans 13 residues. DNA for the CDR3: TGTGCCAGCAGATCTCCGGGAGCCTACGAGCAGTACTTC. It specifies CASRSPGAYEQYF.

About this clone: This likely came from a read error, as a far larger clone is one base away. The chain combines TRBV5-1 with TRBJ2-5; no clear D gene. The J call is in doubt because the DNA end fits TRBJ2-7 better. There are 11 residues in the CDR3. Germline CDR1 and CDR2: SGHRS and YFSETQ. The chain's CDR3 is CASSSAYEQYF. For the CDR3, the DNA is TGCGCCAGCAGCTCCGCCTACGAGCAGTACTTC.